This entry lists 27 T cell receptor beta chains sequenced from one sample in a study of shared clonotypes between healthy human individuals. Sequenced by immunoSEQ multiplex PCR; TCRdb stores in-frame clones only, minus some. Here the sample spans some 580,000 clones, more than 95% being singletons. Sequenced: naive CD4+ T cells sorted from blood. Subset given: CD45RA+ positively selected. The receptor source for this set is a woman aged 25 to 39 in good health.

The CDR3 DNA follows: TGTGCCAGCATTCTATCGGTAGCCAAAAACATTCAGTACTTC. Translation: CASILSVAKNIQYF. The chain couples TRBV2 to TRBJ2-4; D is unclear. The germline CDR1 and CDR2 sequences are SNHLY and FYNNEI. Trimming cost V 7 bases and J 0 bases, with 10 bases left between them. The CDR3 consists of 14 residues.

The chain joins TRBV20-1 to TRBJ1-2, with D maybe TRBD1 (6 bases). CDR3 size: 11 residues. Germline lookup yields CDR1 DFQATT and CDR2 SNEGSKA (reference sequence). For the CDR3, the DNA is TGCAATGTACAGGGAGGCTATGGCTACACCTTC. It is translated as CNVQGGYGYTF.

The chain couples TRBV25-1 to TRBJ1-1; possibly TRBD1 for D (6 bases). Germline values: CDR1 MGHDK, CDR2 SYGVNS. This CDR3 spans 15 amino acids. The V gene lost 2 bases and the J gene lost 0 bases, with 10 bases spanning the gap. The CDR3 spells CASSEGGGLNTEAFF. In DNA form, the CDR3 reads TGTGCCAGCAGTGAAGGGGGCGGTCTGAACACTGAAGCTTTCTTT.

In its sample, this clone was seen once. The genes are TRBV15 and TRBJ1-1; D is unclear. V was pared by 0 bases and J by 6 bases, with 11 bases between. Germline loops: CDR1 LNHNV, CDR2 YYDKDF (reference sequence). This CDR3 has 14 amino acids. CDR3 nucleotides: TGTGCCACCAGCAGAGATCGGAGGGCCTCTGAAGCTTTCTTT. This gives the protein CATSRDRRASEAFF.

The chain has TRBV2 and TRBJ2-1; D might be TRBD2 (5 bases). The germline CDR1 and CDR2 sequences are SNHLY and FYNNEI. V was trimmed by 1 base and J by 0 bases, leaving 10 bases between them. The CDR3 is 16 amino acids. CDR3: CASSEDGESSYNEQFF. In DNA form, the CDR3 reads TGTGCCAGCAGTGAAGACGGGGAGAGCTCCTACAATGAGCAGTTCTTC. Combining the CDR3 with reference TRBV2 and TRBJ2-1 gives the whole variable domain EPEVTQTPSHQVTQMGQEVILRCVPISNHLYFYWYRQILGQKVEFLVSFYNNEISEKSEIFDDQFSVERPDGSNFTLKIRSTKLEDSAMYFCASSEDGESSYNEQFFGPGTRLTVL.

The rearrangement links TRBV6-5 to TRBJ1-2; 8 positions agree with TRBD1. The CDR3 has 14 amino acids. The junction had 7 bases not matched to a gene; V was cut back by 5 bases and J by 5 bases. Germline assignment: CDR1 MNHEY and CDR2 SVGAGI. DNA of the CDR3: TGTGCCAGCAGTCCCAACAGGGGGTATTATGGCTACACCTTC. Translating it yields CASSPNRGYYGYTF.

Notes on this clone: The same CDR3 arises from other DNA sequences in this sample as well. V gene TRBV5-1 combines with J gene TRBJ2-5, with 7 bases fitting TRBD1. Germline V gene data show CDR1 as SGHRS and CDR2 as YFSETQ. V lost 1 base to trimming and J lost 0 bases; unmatched junction nucleotides: 0. The CDR3 runs 14 residues. CDR3 sequence: CASSLTGDQETQYF. Written as DNA, the CDR3 is TGCGCCAGCAGCTTGACAGGGGACCAAGAGACCCAGTACTTC.

This rearrangement joins TRBV10-2 to TRBJ2-3, with D possibly being TRBD2 (5 bases). Germline loops: CDR1 WSHSY, CDR2 SAAADI. The CDR3 length is 16 residues. Trimming removed 7 bases at V and 0 bases at J, with 17 bases between. DNA for the CDR3: TGCGCCAGCACCCGTGCCGAGCGGAGTAGCACAGATACGCAGTATTTT. It specifies CASTRAERSSTDTQYF.

Of note for this clone: Different DNA sequences within this sample yield the same CDR3. The chain uses TRBV18 and TRBJ1-3; no reliable D call. This CDR3 is built from 13 residues. Looked up from germline, CDR1 is KGHSH and CDR2 is LQKENI. The V gene lost 3 bases and the J gene lost 3 bases, with 6 bases spanning the gap. Here the CDR3 reads CASSPRSGNTIYF. CDR3 coding DNA: TGTGCCAGCTCACCGAGAAGTGGAAACACCATATATTTT.

The chain carries TRBV28 and TRBJ2-7; 8 bases align to TRBD1. Looked up from germline, CDR1 is MDHEN and CDR2 is SYDVKM. The junction had 14 bases not matched to a gene; V was cut back by 10 bases and J by 3 bases. The CDR3 runs 15 residues. CDR3 nucleotide sequence: TGTGCCATCCAAGGGGTCGGGACAGGAAACTACGAGCAGTACTTC. It codes for CAIQGVGTGNYEQYF.

The chain uses TRBV7-9 and TRBJ1-1, with D uncertain. CDR3 length equals 13 residues. V was shortened by 4 bases and J by 6 bases, with 12 bases between the two germline ends. Germline loops: CDR1 SEHNR, CDR2 FQNEAQ (reference sequence). In nucleotides, the CDR3 is TGTGCCAGCAGCTGGACGGCCGACGCTGAAGCTTTCTTT. This gives the protein CASSWTADAEAFF.

CDR3 sequence reads: CASSLGQGASGANVLTF. The DNA for the CDR3 is TGTGCCAGCAGTCTAGGACAGGGGGCCTCTGGGGCCAACGTCCTGACTTTC. J is TRBJ2-6 and V is TRBV27, with 11 bases fitting TRBD1. With V trimmed by 5 bases and J by 0 bases, 3 bases remained unmatched. The CDR3 is 17 residues long. Germline CDR1 reads MNHEY; CDR2 reads SMNVEV (reference sequence).

This clone was found a few times. The same CDR3 also results from other DNA sequences found in this sample. The chain recombines TRBV19 with TRBJ2-1; D not certain. The CDR3 has 11 amino acids. Trimming cost V 3 bases and J 6 bases, with 3 bases left between them. CDR1 is LNHDA and CDR2 is SQIVND in the germline V gene (reference sequence). The CDR3 DNA reads TGTGCCAGTAGTATCCCCAATGAGCAGTTCTTC. Translated, it gives CASSIPNEQFF.

The rearrangement links TRBV5-1 to TRBJ2-1; 8 nucleotides agree with TRBD2. This CDR3 is 18 amino acids long. CDR1 is SGHRS and CDR2 is YFSETQ in the germline V gene. Losses at the gene ends were 0 bases for V and 5 bases for J; bases not matched to a gene: 13. The CDR3 coding sequence is TGCGCCAGCAGCTTGGCCAGTGGGGCTAGCGGGCCGGACAATGAGCAGTTCTTC. Its translation is CASSLASGASGPDNEQFF.

The rearrangement links TRBV29-1 to TRBJ2-1, with 9 bases aligning to TRBD2. The CDR3 is 14 residues long. With 7 bases clipped from V and 4 bases from J, the junction kept 8 bases outside the gene matches. Germline V CDR1 and CDR2: SQVTM, ANQGSEA. The CDR3 protein is CSGTRTSAYNEQFF. The CDR3, as DNA: TGCAGCGGGACGCGGACTAGCGCTTACAATGAGCAGTTCTTC.

The chain uses TRBV5-1 and TRBJ2-7; tentatively, D is TRBD2 (6 bases). The CDR3 totals 14 residues. V dropped 3 bases and J dropped 3 bases, with 13 bases sitting between them. Germline loops: CDR1 SGHRS, CDR2 YFSETQ. DNA of the CDR3: TGCGCCAGCAGCTCCGGGAGTTCGAACTACGAGCAGTACTTC. Translation: CASSSGSSNYEQYF. The full variable domain, rest sourced from reference TRBV5-1 and TRBJ2-7, is KAGVTQTPRYLIKTRGQQVTLSCSPISGHRSVSWYQQTPGQGLQFLFEYFSETQRNKGNFPGRFSGRQFSNSRSEMNVSTLELGDSALYLCASSSGSSNYEQYFGPGTRLTVT.

This rearrangement joins TRBV4-1 to TRBJ1-5; D is unclear. Per germline, CDR1 MGHRA and CDR2 YSYEKL. V shed 1 base and J shed 4 bases, with 8 bases lying between them. CDR3 length: 14 amino acids. The CDR3 DNA reads as TGCGCCAGCAGCCAAGGTCCGGGGAATCAGCCCCAGCATTTT. Its protein is CASSQGPGNQPQHF.

The V and J genes are TRBV28 and TRBJ1-2; D unresolved. Deletions cut 6 bases from V and 3 bases from J, with 17 bases between. From germline, CDR1 is MDHEN and CDR2 SYDVKM. The CDR3 loop spans 15 amino acids. The chain's CDR3 is CASRTGLATDYGYTF. The CDR3 nucleotides are TGTGCCAGCAGAACCGGACTTGCTACCGACTATGGCTACACCTTC.

The V gene is TRBV28, the J gene TRBJ1-2; TRBD1 matches at 8 bases. V lost 6 bases and J lost 2; bases outside the gene matches: 2. The CDR3 runs 13 residues. Per germline, CDR1 MDHEN and CDR2 SYDVKM. CDR3 in amino acids: CASSWDRNYGYTF. In nucleotides, the CDR3 is TGTGCCAGCAGCTGGGACAGGAACTATGGCTACACCTTC.

V is TRBV6-6 and J is TRBJ2-5; tentative D call: TRBD1 (6 bases). Trimming cost V 6 bases and J 1 base, with 9 bases left between them. The V gene's germline CDR1 is MNHNY and CDR2 SVGAGI (reference sequence). The CDR3 covers 13 residues. The CDR3 is CASSRGSQETQYF. Written as DNA, the CDR3 is TGTGCCAGCAGCAGGGGCTCCCAAGAGACCCAGTACTTC.

J is TRBJ2-1 and V is TRBV6-4; a possible D gene is TRBD2 (5 bases). V dropped 2 bases and J dropped 0 bases, with 11 bases sitting between them. CDR3 length equals 16 residues. The germline gives CDR1 MRHNA, CDR2 SNTAGT. The CDR3 DNA reads as TGTGCCAGCAGTGACGAACTAGTACTCTCCTACAATGAGCAGTTCTTC. It yields the protein CASSDELVLSYNEQFF.

A single count supports this clone. The rearrangement uses TRBV19 and TRBJ2-3; perhaps TRBD2 as D (5 bases). In germline, CDR1 is LNHDA, CDR2 SQIVND (reference sequence). V lost 4 bases and J lost 2, with 10 bases in between. CDR3 length: 14 residues. DNA for the CDR3: TGTGCCAGTAGTACTAGCTCTTACACAGATACGCAGTATTTT. Translated: CASSTSSYTDTQYF.

This sequence joins TRBV5-4 and TRBJ2-3, with 7 bases matching TRBD2. From germline, CDR1 is SGHNT and CDR2 YYREEE (reference sequence). The J segment lost 5 bases and the V segment lost 4 bases, leaving 10 bases of the junction unmatched. The CDR3 consists of 15 residues. DNA of the CDR3: TGTGCCAGCAGCAATGGACTAGGAGGCGGAGATACGCAGTATTTT. It translates to CASSNGLGGGDTQYF.

The chain is built from TRBV2 and TRBJ2-7; TRBD1 is a possible D gene (5 bases). Germline V lookup: CDR1 SNHLY, CDR2 FYNNEI. The CDR3 extends over 13 amino acids. V gave up 4 bases and J gave up 6 bases, with 13 bases separating them. CDR3: CASSGLRAGEQYF. CDR3 nucleotides: TGTGCCAGCAGTGGCCTCAGGGCTGGCGAGCAGTACTTC.

V is TRBV27 and J is TRBJ1-5; D ambiguous. Trimming cost V 3 bases and J 7 bases, with 22 bases left between them. Germline V lookup: CDR1 MNHEY, CDR2 SMNVEV (reference sequence). The CDR3 is 17 residues long. CDR3 region: CASSLTRLDSMVQPQHF. DNA of the CDR3: TGTGCCAGCAGTTTGACGAGGCTGGATAGTATGGTCCAGCCCCAGCATTTT.

The count of this clone is one. The V gene is TRBV19, the J gene TRBJ2-1; 12 bases map to TRBD2. Trimming took 2 bases from V and 8 from J; bases not matched to a gene: 7. The CDR3 extends over 16 amino acids. Germline-derived CDR1 and CDR2 are LNHDA and SQIVND (reference sequence). CDR3 nucleotides: TGTGCCAGTAGTATAAGGGCTAGCGGGAGGGCCCATGAGCAGTTCTTC. This translates into CASSIRASGRAHEQFF.

The chain carries TRBV19 and TRBJ2-1; TRBD2 matches 9 bases. V trimming: 7 bases; J trimming: 6 bases; junction bases outside the gene matches: 4. This CDR3 is 13 amino acids long. CDR1 is LNHDA, CDR2 SQIVND, per germline (reference sequence). DNA for the CDR3: TGTGCCAGTATCGCGGGAGGGGGCAATGAGCAGTTCTTC. The encoded protein is CASIAGGGNEQFF.